A selection of T cell receptor beta chains follows, all from one sample in a study of T cells after yellow fever vaccination. TCRdb independently ran MiXCR on the 5' RACE reads; one entry per CDR3 protein. The sample carries 200,000 to 300,000 distinct CDR3 sequences, 3.6% recorded once. The source material was PBMCs, sampled 15 days after the yellow fever booster vaccination. The source is a man between 18 and 35 years old who received the YFV17D yellow fever vaccine. Each CDR3 is given with its conserved first and last residue. The order of the fields is J gene, V gene, D gene, clone size, CDR3 DNA, CDR3 protein. A D gene is named only where the DNA matches it firmly. Clone size is not always given. Where it is, it says once, few, many or a class for expanded clones.

TRBJ2-1 TRBV30 NA many TGTGCCTTTGGAGGTGGATTTAGGACCTACAATGAGCAGTTCTTC CAFGGGFRTYNEQFF
TRBJ2-6 TRBV5-1 NA many TGCGCCAGCAGCGGCAGGGTAACCGGGGCCAACGTCCTGACTTTC CASSGRVTGANVLTF
TRBJ2-5 TRBV5-1 NA many TGCGCCAGCAGCTTGCGAAACCGGGCCCAAGAGACCCAGTACTTC CASSLRNRAQETQYF
TRBJ1-1 TRBV6-6 TRBD1 NA TGTGCCAGCAGTTACCGACAGGGAGGCCCCATGAACACTGAAGCTTTCTTT CASSYRQGGPMNTEAFF
TRBJ1-1 TRBV19 NA few TGTGCTACACGAAGGGTGGAGAACACTGAAGCTTTCTTT CATRRVENTEAFF
TRBJ1-1 TRBV29-1 NA many TGCAGCGTTGGGGCAGGGTGGGGGATGAACACTGAAGCTTTCTTT CSVGAGWGMNTEAFF
TRBJ2-7 TRBV20-1 NA many TGCAGTGCCCATTCCGGGGGCCTCTCCTACGAGCAGTACTTC CSAHSGGLSYEQYF
TRBJ1-2 TRBV25-1 NA few TGTGCCAGCAGTCAGGAAGTTGTCTATGGCTACACCTTC CASSQEVVYGYTF
TRBJ1-5 TRBV6-5 NA many TGTGCCAGCAGTTCAACGAGCAATCAGCCCCAGCATTTT CASSSTSNQPQHF
TRBJ2-3 TRBV21-1 NA many TGTGCCAGCAGCAAAGTCAGACGGACAGATACGCAGTATTTT CASSKVRRTDTQYF
TRBJ2-2 TRBV4-3 TRBD2 many TGCGCCAGCAGCTGGACTAGCGGGACCGGGGAGCTGTTTTTT CASSWTSGTGELFF
TRBJ2-6 TRBV11-1 NA many TGTGCCAGCAGCTTAAATGTAATAGGTGCTGGGGCCAACGTCCTGACTTTC CASSLNVIGAGANVLTF
TRBJ2-7 TRBV2 NA NA TGTGCCTGCAGTGAGCCCTTCGAGGACGAGCAGAACTTC CACSEPFEDEQNF
TRBJ1-1 TRBV7-9 NA many TGTGCCAGCAGCTTACAGGTTGGCACTGAAGCTTTCTTT CASSLQVGTEAFF
TRBJ2-3 TRBV9 TRBD2 many TGTGCCAGCAGCGTAGCTCCTAGCGGAAATGAGGATACGCAGTATTTT CASSVAPSGNEDTQYF
TRBJ1-3 TRBV20-1 TRBD1 many TGCAGTGCTAGGGGGACAGCCTCTGGAAACACCATATATTTT CSARGTASGNTIYF
TRBJ2-2 TRBV12-3/TRBV12-4 NA many TGTGCCAGCAGTTGGGGGACCCGCACCGGGGAGCTGTTTTTT CASSWGTRTGELFF
TRBJ2-1 TRBV20-1 NA NA TGCAGTGCTAGCCGAGCCCCCTCGAGTGGGAATGAGCAGTTCTTC CSASRAPSSGNEQFF
TRBJ1-5 TRBV3-1 NA NA TGTGCCAGCAGCCAGACCCTCCAGCCGAGCAATCAGCCCCAGCATTTT CASSQTLQPSNQPQHF
TRBJ1-5 TRBV7-2 NA many TGTGCCAGCAGCTTAGTTATCGGCCAGCCCCAGCATTTT CASSLVIGQPQHF
TRBJ1-1 TRBV20-1 NA many TGCAGTGCTAGTGAGGCGGGGAACACTGAAGCTTTCTTT CSASEAGNTEAFF
TRBJ2-5 TRBV7-2 NA many TGTGCCAGCAGCTTAGCCTGGGGTTCACAAGAGACCCAGTACTTC CASSLAWGSQETQYF
TRBJ2-1 TRBV5-1 NA many TGCGCCAGCAGCTCCGGCCCTTCGGGAGAGCAGTTCTTC CASSSGPSGEQFF
TRBJ2-3 TRBV12-3/TRBV12-4 NA many TGTGCCAGCAGCTCCCTACAGGGTGCGGATACGCAGTATTTT CASSSLQGADTQYF
TRBJ1-2 TRBV7-9 TRBD1 few TGTGCCACCCTCCGACAGGGGCCTGAGGATGGCTACACCTTC CATLRQGPEDGYTF
TRBJ2-4 TRBV4-1 NA many TGCGCCAGCAGCTGGGGGGTAGCCAAAAACATTCAGTACTTC CASSWGVAKNIQYF
TRBJ1-5 TRBV19 NA many TGTGCCAGTAGTATCTTGGGAGGCACTCAGCCCCAGCATTTT CASSILGGTQPQHF
TRBJ2-3 TRBV7-3 TRBD2 many TGTGCCAGCAGCTTTCGGCTTCGGGGGGACCGCACAGATACGCAGTATTTT CASSFRLRGDRTDTQYF
TRBJ1-2 TRBV19 TRBD1 NA TGTGCCAGTTTTAACCGGGACAGGGGTGCTGGCTACACCTTC CASFNRDRGAGYTF
TRBJ2-1 TRBV20-1 TRBD2 many TGCAGTGCTAGAGCGAATAGGCGGGGGGGCCGGGAGCAGTTCTTC CSARANRRGGREQFF